Listed below are T cell receptor beta chains from one sample, sequenced in a study of T cell changes during pregnancy in multiple sclerosis. Data came from immunoSEQ multiplex PCR; TCRdb stores just in-frame clones and leaves some out. Among tens of thousands of clones, roughly 92% were seen once, and the ten largest hold 2%. The sample here was peripheral blood, taken in the second trimester of pregnancy. The receptors come from a female donor with multiple sclerosis, enrolled in a pregnancy study. The CDR3 runs from the conserved cysteine through the conserved F or W. A D gene is named only where the DNA matches it firmly. The size of a clone is reported for some rows only, either as once, few or many, or as a class for expanded clones.

clone_size j_call v_call d_call cdr3_nt cdr3_aa
- TRBJ2-2 TRBV5-1 TRBD1 TGCGCCAGCAGCTCCGACAGGGCCGCCACCGGGGAGCTGTTTTTT CASSSDRAATGELFF
- TRBJ2-7 TRBV7-2 TRBD2 TGTGCCAGCAGCTTACACCTAGCGGGAGGGCCGGGGGAGCAGTACTTC CASSLHLAGGPGEQYF
few TRBJ2-7 TRBV7-9 TRBD2 TGTGCCAGCAGCTTAGGAGGACTAGCGAGCGAGCAGTACTTC CASSLGGLASEQYF
- TRBJ2-2 TRBV30 - TGTGCCTGGAAAGTAGTCGCCGGGGAGCTGTTTTTT CAWKVVAGELFF
once TRBJ2-1 TRBV15 TRBD1 TGTGCCACCAGCAGAGATCATCTAGGGACAGGGTTGACCGAGCAGTTCTTC CATSRDHLGTGLTEQFF
- TRBJ1-4 TRBV2 TRBD1 TGTGCCAGCATACAGGACAGGGAGGCAACTAATGAAAAACTGTTTTTT CASIQDREATNEKLFF
- TRBJ2-1 TRBV5-1 - TGCGCCAGCAGCTCTTGGAGAGGAAAGAACTCCTACAATGAGCAGTTCTTC CASSSWRGKNSYNEQFF
- TRBJ1-6 TRBV30 TRBD1 TGTGCCTGGAGTACGGGACAGCGGCTAAGGAGTTCACCCCTCCACTTT CAWSTGQRLRSSPLHF
- TRBJ2-1 TRBV27 - TGTGCCAGCAGTAAATCGACCTTAAGGAGCGGTATTTCCTACAATGAGCAGTTCTTC CASSKSTLRSGISYNEQFF
- TRBJ1-1 TRBV30 TRBD1 TGTGCCTCGACAGGGCACATGAACACTGAAGCTTTCTTT CASTGHMNTEAFF
- TRBJ2-7 TRBV7-9 - TGTGCCAGCTCTGGACAGCCTCCCTACGAGCAGTACTTC CASSGQPPYEQYF
few TRBJ2-3 TRBV14 TRBD2 TGTGCCAGCAGCCACCCTAGCGGGGGGGCCCCAGATACGCAGTATTTT CASSHPSGGAPDTQYF
- TRBJ2-2 TRBV5-1 - TGCGCCAGCAGTTTCGAGGCGAACACCGGGGAGCTGTTTTTT CASSFEANTGELFF
- TRBJ2-3 TRBV2 - TGTGCCAGCAGTGAGAACAGGGACACAGATACGCAGTATTTT CASSENRDTDTQYF
once TRBJ2-7 TRBV29-1 TRBD1 TGCAGCGTTGACCGGACAGGGAAGAACGAGCAGTACTTC CSVDRTGKNEQYF
- TRBJ1-5 TRBV18 TRBD1 TGTGCCAGCTCACAAACAGGGGTAGGCAATCAGCCCCAGCATTTT CASSQTGVGNQPQHF